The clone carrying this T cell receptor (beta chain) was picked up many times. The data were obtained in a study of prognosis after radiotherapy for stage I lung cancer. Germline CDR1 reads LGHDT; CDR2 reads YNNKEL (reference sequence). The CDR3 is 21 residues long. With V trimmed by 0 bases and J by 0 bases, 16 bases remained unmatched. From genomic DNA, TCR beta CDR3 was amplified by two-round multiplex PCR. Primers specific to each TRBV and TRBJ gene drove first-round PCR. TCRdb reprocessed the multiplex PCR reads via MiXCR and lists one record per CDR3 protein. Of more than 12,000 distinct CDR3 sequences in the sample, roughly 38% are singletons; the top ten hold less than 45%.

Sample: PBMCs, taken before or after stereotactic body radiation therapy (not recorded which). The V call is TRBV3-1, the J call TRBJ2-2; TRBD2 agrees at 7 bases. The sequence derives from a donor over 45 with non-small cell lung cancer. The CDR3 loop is CASSQDFRLADNLANTGELFF. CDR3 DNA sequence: TGTGCCAGCAGCCAAGATTTTAGGCTAGCGGATAATTTAGCGAACACCGGGGAGCTGTTTTTT.